The 19 T cell receptor beta chains reported below all come from one sample, sequenced in a study of T-cell reconstitution after alpha-beta-depleted transplantation in children. Unique molecular identifiers were used to barcode this TCRbeta library. One entry per CDR3 protein, called by TCRdb with MiXCR from the PCR reads. The sample yields over 150,000 distinct CDR3 sequences, 5% to 6.5% seen once. Sequenced here: PBMCs, sampled before TCRalphabeta/CD19-depleted stem cell transplant. Receptors originate from a girl in the first two years of life with combined immunodeficiency, due to receive a stem cell transplant.

This clonotype came up many times. The rearrangement joins TRBV6-2 or TRBV6-3 to TRBJ2-5; D gene uncertain. Germline CDR1 is MNHEY and CDR2 is SVGEGT. The V end lost 2 bases, the J end lost 14 bases, and 3 bases lay between the germline ends. There are 8 residues in the CDR3. CDR3 amino acids: CASSYHYF. CDR3 coding DNA: TGTGCCAGCAGTTACCATTACTTC.

This clonotype was recorded many times. The V call is TRBV6-6, the J call TRBJ1-2, with D uncertain. Trimming stripped 6 bases from V and 5 bases from J, with 7 bases between. CDR3 length: 11 residues. CDR1 and CDR2 (germline): MNHNY, SVGAGI (reference sequence). CDR3 loop: CASRVGYGYTF. The CDR3 DNA is TGTGCCAGCAGAGTAGGGTATGGCTACACCTTC.

Many counts were recorded for this clonotype. The chain has TRBV24-1 and TRBJ2-2; D is tentatively TRBD1 or TRBD2 (5 bases each). Between the trimmed V and J ends, which lost 3 bases and 6 bases, there was a span of 16 bases. The V gene's germline CDR1 is KGHDR and CDR2 SFDVKD. The CDR3 has 16 amino acids. CDR3 region: CATSDAPGPYSGELFF. CDR3 nucleotide sequence: TGTGCCACCAGTGATGCACCGGGACCGTATTCCGGGGAGCTGTTTTTT.

With regard to this clonotype: With a much larger clone just one base away, this may be a read error. The genes are TRBV29-1 and TRBJ2-3, with 13 bases identical to TRBD2. Germline assignment: CDR1 SQVTM and CDR2 ANQGSEA. This CDR3 comprises 17 residues. V lost 4 bases, J lost 3 bases, and 10 bases stayed unmatched. As DNA, the CDR3 is TGCAGCGTTGCCCTCTCGACTAGCGGGAGGTTAACAGATACGCAGTATTTT. It yields the protein CSVALSTSGRLTDTQYF.

This clonotype was seen many times. The DNA for the CDR3 is TGTGCCAGCAGCTTGGCCTGGACTGGTTGGTACAATGAGCAGTTCTTC. This sequence encodes CASSLAWTGWYNEQFF. The V and J genes are TRBV5-6 and TRBJ2-1; the D gene is possibly TRBD2 (5 bases). CDR3 length: 16 residues. With 0 bases removed from V and 4 bases from J, the gap between germline ends came to 14 bases. The germline V gene has CDR1 SGHDT and CDR2 YYEEEE.

This clonotype was found many times. The chain combines TRBV29-1 with TRBJ1-1; TRBD1 is a possible D gene (5 bases). CDR1 is SQVTM and CDR2 is ANQGSEA in the germline V gene. V lost 7 bases and J lost 6, with 15 bases in between. CDR3 size: 12 residues. The CDR3 loop reads CSGSGLRAEAFF. The CDR3, as DNA: TGCAGCGGATCGGGGCTAAGGGCTGAAGCTTTCTTT.

This clonotype was seen at least ten times. The chain employs TRBV5-1 and TRBJ2-7; possibly TRBD2 for D (5 bases). The V gene lost 4 bases and the J gene lost 3 bases, with 14 bases spanning the gap. The CDR3 length is 14 residues. Germline CDR1 is SGHRS and CDR2 is YFSETQ. CDR3 amino acids: CASSEYGVGYEQYF. DNA of the CDR3: TGCGCCAGCAGCGAATACGGGGTAGGCTACGAGCAGTACTTC.

This clonotype has a count of ten or more. The chain links TRBV15 to TRBJ2-7, with D perhaps matching TRBD1 (6 bases). The germline gives CDR1 LNHNV, CDR2 YYDKDF (reference sequence). This CDR3 spans 20 amino acids. The V and J ends lost 0 bases and 0 bases respectively, with 24 bases between them. The CDR3 region is CATSRDVGQGRRPSSYEQYF. CDR3 sequence (DNA): TGTGCCACCAGCAGAGACGTGGGTCAGGGGAGAAGACCCTCCTCCTACGAGCAGTACTTC. Full variable domain (missing parts from reference TRBV15 and TRBJ2-7): DAMVIQNPRYQVTQFGKPVTLSCSQTLNHNVMYWYQQKSSQAPKLLFHYYDKDFNNEADTPDNFQSRRPNTSFCFLDIRSPGLGDTAMYLCATSRDVGQGRRPSSYEQYFGPGTRLTVT.

This clonotype has ten or more counts. This sequence joins TRBV29-1 and TRBJ1-1, with no clear D. The germline V gene has CDR1 SQVTM and CDR2 ANQGSEA. CDR3 size: 11 residues. V was trimmed by 8 bases and J by 7 bases, leaving 14 bases between them. CDR3 nucleotides: TGCAGCTCGATTAAGCGGGGTGAAGCTTTCTTT. Encoded protein: CSSIKRGEAFF.

As regards this clonotype: A much larger clone is a single base away; this may be a read error. The J gene is TRBJ2-3, the V gene TRBV5-1; 10 bases line up with TRBD1. The CDR3 extends over 16 amino acids. Germline values: CDR1 SGHRS, CDR2 YFSETQ. Here the CDR3 DNA reads TGCGTCAGCAGCTACGGGGGACAGGGGATCACAGATACGCAGTATTTT. It specifies CVSSYGGQGITDTQYF.

This clonotype occurred many times. The chain is built from TRBV11-1 and TRBJ2-7; D not resolved. The CDR3 runs 13 residues. Germline lookup yields CDR1 SGHAT and CDR2 FQDESV (reference sequence). V lost 1 base to trimming and J lost 0 bases, with 4 bases between them. CDR3 region: CASSLDISYEQYF. The DNA for the CDR3 is TGTGCCAGCAGCTTAGACATCTCCTACGAGCAGTACTTC. The variable domain in full, completed from reference TRBV11-1 and TRBJ2-7, reads EAEVAQSPRYKITEKSQAVAFWCDPISGHATLYWYRQILGQGPELLVQFQDESVVDDSQLPKDRFSAERLKGVDSTLKIQPAELGDSAMYLCASSLDISYEQYFGPGTRLTVT.

CDR3 residues: CASSLGARRETQYF. CDR3 nucleotide sequence: TGTGCCAGCAGCTTAGGAGCGAGGAGGGAGACCCAGTACTTC. The V and J genes are TRBV7-6 and TRBJ2-5, with a possible D match to TRBD2 (5 bases). The CDR3 loop spans 14 amino acids. V was pared by 1 base and J by 5 bases, with 11 bases between. The germline CDR1 and CDR2 sequences are SGHVS and FNYEAQ.

In its sample, this clonotype was seen many times. The rearrangement uses TRBV2 and TRBJ2-1; either TRBD1 or TRBD2 may supply D (5 bases each). Looked up from germline, CDR1 is SNHLY and CDR2 is FYNNEI. CDR3 length equals 15 residues. The V end was cut by 3 bases, the J end by 0 bases, with 9 bases between. CDR3: CASSEKGSSYNEQFF. The CDR3 region has the DNA TGTGCCAGCAGTGAGAAGGGGAGCTCCTACAATGAGCAGTTCTTC.

This clonotype was found many times. CDR3 in amino acids: CSASGTDVQETQYF. CDR3 DNA: TGCAGTGCTTCCGGGACAGATGTCCAAGAGACCCAGTACTTC. The V call is TRBV20-1, the J call TRBJ2-5; 7 bases agree with TRBD1. V was clipped by 5 bases and J by 1 base; unmatched bases: 7. The CDR3 runs to 14 residues. Germline lookup yields CDR1 DFQATT and CDR2 SNEGSKA (reference sequence).

This clonotype was seen ten or more times. The CDR3 is CSVVGQANTEAFF. DNA for the CDR3: TGCAGCGTTGTGGGACAGGCGAACACTGAAGCTTTCTTT. The gene calls are TRBV29-1 and TRBJ1-1; 8 bases line up with TRBD1. Germline values: CDR1 SQVTM, CDR2 ANQGSEA. The CDR3 is made up of 13 amino acids. Losses at the gene ends were 4 bases for V and 1 base for J; bases not matched to a gene: 2. Filled out from reference TRBV29-1 and TRBJ1-1, the complete variable domain reads SAVISQKPSRDICQRGTSLTIQCQVDSQVTMMFWYRQQPGQSLTLIATANQGSEATYESGFVIDKFPISRPNLTFSTLTVSNMSPEDSSIYLCSVVGQANTEAFFGQGTRLTVV.

The sample holds many counts of this clonotype. The chain couples TRBV12-3 or TRBV12-4 to TRBJ2-3; D not certain. V was cut by 6 bases and J by 6 bases, with 19 bases left in between. This CDR3 has 15 amino acids. The CDR3 nucleotides are TGTGCCAGCAGCTCGAGTATCGGCGGCTTGGATACGCAGTATTTT. Translating it yields CASSSSIGGLDTQYF.

This clonotype occurred many times. The chain is built from TRBV4-1 and TRBJ2-1; perhaps TRBD2 as D (5 bases). V dropped 1 base and J dropped 7 bases, with 14 bases sitting between them. The CDR3 is 15 residues long. Germline loops: CDR1 MGHRA, CDR2 YSYEKL. Here the CDR3 reads CASSQVSGGLNEQFF. The CDR3 nucleotides are TGCGCCAGCAGCCAAGTAAGCGGAGGCCTGAATGAGCAGTTCTTC.

This clonotype has a count of ten or more. This chain links TRBV10-3 with TRBJ2-7; D uncertain. Trimming took 0 bases from V and 3 from J, leaving 6 bases between them. Per the germline V gene, CDR1 is ENHRY and CDR2 is SYGVKD. The CDR3 loop spans 13 amino acids. The CDR3 region is CAISESSDYEQYF. As DNA, the CDR3 is TGTGCCATCAGTGAGTCATCGGACTACGAGCAGTACTTC.

The sample holds many counts of this clonotype. This chain joins TRBV7-2 and TRBJ2-5, with D unclear. CDR1 is SGHTA and CDR2 is FQGNSA in the germline V gene. V lost 3 bases to trimming and J lost 3 bases, with 14 bases between them. The CDR3 totals 15 residues. CDR3 coding DNA: TGTGCCAGCAGCTTCCACAGCCTCTTAGAAGAGACCCAGTACTTC. As protein: CASSFHSLLEETQYF.